A single sample gave rise to the 7 T cell receptor beta chains below, sequenced in a study of persistence of HIV-infected CD4 T cells. Stimulation used 9 to 10 ug/mL lysate from CMV-infected fibroblasts. Sorted nonresponding memory CD4+ T cells were CD40L-negative, CD69-negative, CD45RO-high. These receptors are not linked to any known antigen. Sequencing used immunoSEQ version 4 in survey mode. Profiled with immunoSEQ multiplex PCR; TCRdb holds only in-frame clones, not every one. The sample shows 25,000 to 35,000 clones, about four fifths of them seen only once. The sequences come from CD4+ T cells sorted from PBMCs after approximately 19-hour stimulation, collected from a patient who received antiretroviral therapy. Receptors originate from an adult man with HIV who was CMV-seropositive.

This CDR3 is CASIRFMNTEAFF. CDR3 coding DNA: TGTGCCAGTATTCGTTTCATGAACACTGAAGCTTTCTTT. The chain has TRBV19 and TRBJ1-1; D is undetermined. The CDR3 has 13 amino acids. The V end was cut by 7 bases, the J end by 0 bases, with 9 bases between. Germline values: CDR1 LNHDA, CDR2 SQIVND (reference sequence).

The chain couples TRBV6-5 to TRBJ1-6; weak D call: TRBD1 (6 bases). Trimming stripped 7 bases from V and 10 bases from J, with 17 bases between. CDR1 MNHEY and CDR2 SVGAGI come from the germline V gene. The CDR3 loop spans 14 amino acids. DNA of the CDR3: TGTGCCAGCATGGGCCACAGGGTTTACTCACCCCTCCACTTT. Its translation: CASMGHRVYSPLHF.

The rearrangement joins TRBV7-9 to TRBJ2-3; no clear D gene. Germline loops: CDR1 SEHNR, CDR2 FQNEAQ (reference sequence). CDR3 length: 14 amino acids. V was pared by 5 bases and J by 0 bases, with 9 bases between. The CDR3 reads CASSPRASTDTQYF. CDR3 in DNA: TGTGCCAGCAGCCCCCGGGCTAGCACAGATACGCAGTATTTT. Variable domain in full (rest from reference TRBV7-9 and TRBJ2-3): DTGVSQNPRHKITKRGQNVTFRCDPISEHNRLYWYRQTLGQGPEFLTYFQNEAQLEKSRLLSDRFSAERPKGSFSTLEIQRTEQGDSAMYLCASSPRASTDTQYFGPGTRLTVL.

The rearrangement uses TRBV5-1 and TRBJ1-2, with D tentatively TRBD1 (6 bases). In germline, CDR1 is SGHRS, CDR2 YFSETQ. The V gene lost 4 bases and the J gene lost 3 bases, with 13 bases spanning the gap. The CDR3 runs to 14 residues. CDR3 bases: TGCGCCAGCAGCCAAGGAGGGGGACACTATGGCTACACCTTC. This codes for CASSQGGGHYGYTF.

The CDR3 coding sequence is TGTGCCAGCTCACCGCGGCAGGGCCTTTATTTT. Translating it yields CASSPRQGLYF. V usage is TRBV18 and J usage is TRBJ2-3, with D maybe TRBD1 (5 bases). V lost 3 bases and J lost 15, with 13 bases in between. The CDR3 covers 11 residues. Germline V gene lookup returns CDR1 KGHSH and CDR2 LQKENI.

The chain carries TRBV4-1 and TRBJ1-2, with 10 bases lining up with TRBD1. The CDR3 loop spans 15 amino acids. From germline, CDR1 is MGHRA and CDR2 YSYEKL. Germline trimming cut 1 base from V and 2 bases from J; bases unmatched to any gene: 1. The CDR3 here is CASSQATGGNYGYTF. The CDR3 DNA reads TGCGCCAGCAGCCAAGCGACAGGGGGCAACTATGGCTACACCTTC.

The chain carries TRBV6-5 and TRBJ1-3; TRBD1 is a possible D gene (5 bases). The V end lost 6 bases, the J end lost 3 bases, and 12 bases lay between the germline ends. This CDR3 has 14 residues. Germline lookup yields CDR1 MNHEY and CDR2 SVGAGI. The CDR3 region has the DNA TGTGCCAGCAGACGGGGCTTGGGTGGAAACACCATATATTTT. This codes for CASRRGLGGNTIYF.